Sequencing of this T cell receptor (beta chain) was carried out in a study of sequential checkpoint blockade in melanoma. Assay: immunoSEQ multiplex PCR; the TCRdb copy retains only in-frame clones and omits some. The sample includes 20,000 to 25,000 clones, almost 85% seen only once; the top ten take under 14%. The treatment: randomized to nivolumab then ipilimumab (arm A) or the reverse (arm B). None of the patients previously received DNA-damaging chemotherapy. PBMC sorting kept live CD3+CD8+ cells without CD19 or CD56. CDR1 is MNHNS, CDR2 SASEGT, per germline. The CDR3 runs 14 residues. The V gene lost 2 bases and the J gene lost 0 bases, with 5 bases spanning the gap.

The clonotype originates from a human donor with melanoma. This sequence joins TRBV6-1 and TRBJ1-5, with D hard to call. Sequenced here: CD8+ T cells sorted from blood (inferred from file names), sampled from a patient given nivolumab and ipilimumab in sequence. CDR3 coding DNA: TGTGCCAGCAGTGAAAGCGGTAGCAATCAGCCCCAGCATTTT. It specifies CASSESGSNQPQHF.